This is a list of T cell receptor beta chains from one sample in a study of shared clonotypes between healthy human individuals. The protocol was immunoSEQ multiplex PCR, while the TCRdb copy is restricted to in-frame clones and leaves out a portion. The top ten hold approximately 1.5% of the sample, which has some 1 million clones, around 76% seen once. The specimen was memory CD4+ T cells sorted from blood. The receptors stem from a man in his late teens or twenties in good health. CDR3s leave out the opening cysteine and the closing phenylalanine or tryptophan. The order of the fields is CDR3 protein, V gene, clone size, J gene. The size entry is marked missing in some rows and otherwise reads once, few, many or a size class.

ASSLGSGPGYEQY | TRBV11-1 | . | TRBJ2-7
ASSADRGYYGYT | TRBV5-1 | . | TRBJ1-2
AIRDMTASGNTIY | TRBV10-3 | . | TRBJ1-3
AWSVVGQGKAGANVLT | TRBV30 | . | TRBJ2-6
ASSSVGYEQY | TRBV6-5 | . | TRBJ2-7
ASSPGSGYEQY | TRBV11-3 | . | .
ASSLGGRGYEQY | TRBV7-2 | . | TRBJ2-7
ASSPSGQGNQPQH | TRBV7-2 | few | TRBJ1-5
ATSLLAGDYNEQF | TRBV10-3 | . | TRBJ2-1
ASSQVLLAGGYNEQF | TRBV4-3 | few | TRBJ2-1
ASSQGQGPGSNQPQH | TRBV4-3 | . | TRBJ1-5
ASSGGQGGYEQY | TRBV9 | . | TRBJ2-7
ASSVGTDYNSPLH | TRBV19 | . | TRBJ1-6
ASSGEGGYRGRNYGYT | TRBV5-6 | . | TRBJ1-2
ASSYRPGTWQTEQF | TRBV6-5 | few | TRBJ2-1
ASSQTSGRASEYEQF | TRBV5-4 | . | TRBJ2-1
ASRQGAGAF | TRBV5-5 | . | TRBJ1-1
ASSQNNEQF | TRBV6-5 | . | TRBJ2-1
AWSPQPAAPGNTIY | TRBV30 | . | TRBJ1-3
ASSQDRRGYYEQY | TRBV4-3 | . | TRBJ2-7
ASSPPGGRSYEQY | TRBV18 | few | TRBJ2-7
ASSQLASGRNEQF | TRBV4-3 | . | TRBJ2-1
ASSPGVKGEKLF | TRBV2 | . | TRBJ1-4
ASSIATSGVGTQY | TRBV19 | once | TRBJ2-3
ASSSATDEAF | TRBV2 | . | TRBJ1-1
AWKGGINQPQH | TRBV30 | . | TRBJ1-5
ASSPGSPLH | TRBV18 | few | TRBJ1-6
AWSSGPGTTTGELF | TRBV30 | . | TRBJ2-2
ASSPGDEGYGYT | TRBV18 | . | TRBJ1-2
ASSYSLAGGDTQY | TRBV6-6 | . | TRBJ2-3
ASSSGTSGTTDTQY | TRBV27 | . | TRBJ2-3
SVSAAGPIYEQY | TRBV29-1 | . | TRBJ2-7
ASSPWPGPQH | TRBV6-1 | few | TRBJ1-5
AITGGPNEKLF | TRBV10-3 | . | TRBJ1-4
ASSQATPGRSNEKLF | TRBV4-1 | . | TRBJ1-4
ASSRGISSYNEQF | TRBV2 | few | TRBJ2-1
ASSIWPDGRNTIY | TRBV19 | . | TRBJ1-3
ASSIQGNYEQY | TRBV5-1 | . | TRBJ2-7
ASSQRGGANEKLF | TRBV16 | few | TRBJ1-4